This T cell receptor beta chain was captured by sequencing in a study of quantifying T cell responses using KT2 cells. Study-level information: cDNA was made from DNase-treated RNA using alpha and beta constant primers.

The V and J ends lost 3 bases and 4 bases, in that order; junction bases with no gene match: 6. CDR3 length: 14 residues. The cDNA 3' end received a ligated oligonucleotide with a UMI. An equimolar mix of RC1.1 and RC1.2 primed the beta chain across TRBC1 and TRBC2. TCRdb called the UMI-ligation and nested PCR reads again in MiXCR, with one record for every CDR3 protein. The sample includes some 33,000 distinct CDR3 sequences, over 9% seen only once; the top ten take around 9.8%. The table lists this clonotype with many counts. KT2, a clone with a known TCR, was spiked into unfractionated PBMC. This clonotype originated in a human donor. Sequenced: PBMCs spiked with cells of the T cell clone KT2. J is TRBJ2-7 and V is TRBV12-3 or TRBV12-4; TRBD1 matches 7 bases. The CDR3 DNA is TGTGCCAGCAGTTTGGAACAGGGGTATTACGAGCAGTACTTC. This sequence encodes CASSLEQGYYEQYF.